Presented here are 6 T cell receptor beta chains from one specimen sequenced in a study of blood T cells in healthy people across ages. Through a sample-barcoded 5' primer and a J-beta primer mix, a second PCR was run for roughly 6 to 12 cycles. Using its own MiXCR run on the 5' RACE reads, TCRdb lists one record per CDR3 protein. The sample carries roughly 800,000 distinct CDR3 sequences, roughly 40% recorded once. The sequencing input was blood. Receptor source: a man aged 18 to 30 in good health.

Comments on this clonotype: A much larger clone is a single base away; this may be a read error. This sequence joins TRBV7-3 and TRBJ2-1; TRBD1 might be the D (5 bases). V lost 5 bases to trimming and J lost 5 bases, with 13 bases between them. The CDR3 extends over 14 amino acids. The germline CDR1 and CDR2 sequences are SGHTA and FQGTGA. CDR3 coding DNA: TGTGCCAGCAGCGTGGGGCCCGGTAACAATGAGCAGTTCTTC. Amino acid sequence: CASSVGPGNNEQFF. The full variable domain, rest sourced from reference TRBV7-3 and TRBJ2-1, is GAGVSQTPSNKVTEKGKYVELRCDPISGHTALYWYRQSLGQGPEFLIYFQGTGAADDSGLPNDRFFAVRPEGSVSTLKIQRTERGDSAVYLCASSVGPGNNEQFFGPGTRLTVL.

The chain has TRBV5-1 and TRBJ1-5; possible D gene TRBD1, 6 bases. Germline V gives CDR1 SGHRS, CDR2 YFSETQ. There are 15 residues in the CDR3. With 2 bases removed from V and 7 bases from J, the gap between germline ends came to 16 bases. CDR3 amino acids: CASSFDGGAGQPQHF. For the CDR3, the DNA is TGCGCCAGCAGCTTTGATGGGGGGGCAGGGCAGCCCCAGCATTTT.

Comments on this clonotype: The junction departs from germline at one end; a sequencing error may be responsible. The V gene is TRBV7-9, the J gene TRBJ1-1, with D possibly matching TRBD1 (6 bases). The CDR3 spans 15 residues. Germline lookup yields CDR1 SEHNR and CDR2 FQNEAQ (reference sequence). The CDR3 loop reads CASSPYRESNTETFF. Written as DNA, the CDR3 is TGTGCCAGCAGCCCCTACAGGGAATCGAACACTGAAACTTTCTTT.

This clonotype has just a few counts. The gene calls are TRBV10-2 and TRBJ2-5; no definite D call. Trimming shortened V by 0 bases and J by 0 bases, and 5 bases separated the two germline ends. This CDR3 is 14 amino acids long. Germline V gives CDR1 WSHSY, CDR2 SAAADI. In nucleotides, the CDR3 is TGCGCCAGCAGTGAGTCAGGCTACCAAGAGACCCAGTACTTC. Protein sequence: CASSESGYQETQYF.

This chain joins TRBV29-1 and TRBJ2-1; weak D call: TRBD2 (7 bases). The last part of the DNA fits TRBJ2-7 better; the J call may be wrong. Germline CDR1 SQVTM, CDR2 ANQGSEA. The CDR3 runs to 14 residues. The CDR3: CSVDRGGAYNEQYF. CDR3 sequence (DNA): TGCAGCGTTGATAGGGGGGGAGCATACAATGAGCAGTACTTC.

Note on this clonotype: A read error may explain this, as a much larger clone is one base away. The rearrangement uses TRBV2 and TRBJ2-3, with D maybe TRBD2 (5 bases). Trimming removed 4 bases at V and 4 bases at J, with 18 bases between. The CDR3 loop spans 16 amino acids. CDR1 is SNHLY and CDR2 is FYNNEI in the germline V gene. CDR3 in amino acids: CASSVPGEPSADTQYF. The CDR3 DNA reads as TGTGCCAGCAGTGTACCCGGGGAGCCATCTGCAGATACGCAGTATTTT.